This T cell receptor beta chain derives from a study of T cell clonotyping in hematopoietic cell transplantation. V lost 5 bases, J lost 1 base, and 3 bases lay in between. Germline CDR1 and CDR2: KGHSH and LQKENI. The CDR3 has 12 amino acids. Only in-frame clones appear in the TCRdb table, and some are missing; sequencing was by immunoSEQ multiplex PCR. The table lists some 30,000 clones, approximately 96% of them singletons. This sequence joins TRBV18 and TRBJ1-3; D gene unclear. Sample: peripheral blood mononuclear cells. The receptor was derived from a man aged 50 to 59 in good health. Some clones in this sample may be carry-over from other donors' samples. CDR3 amino acids: CASSGSGNTIYF. DNA of the CDR3: TGTGCCAGCTCAGGGTCTGGAAACACCATATATTTT.